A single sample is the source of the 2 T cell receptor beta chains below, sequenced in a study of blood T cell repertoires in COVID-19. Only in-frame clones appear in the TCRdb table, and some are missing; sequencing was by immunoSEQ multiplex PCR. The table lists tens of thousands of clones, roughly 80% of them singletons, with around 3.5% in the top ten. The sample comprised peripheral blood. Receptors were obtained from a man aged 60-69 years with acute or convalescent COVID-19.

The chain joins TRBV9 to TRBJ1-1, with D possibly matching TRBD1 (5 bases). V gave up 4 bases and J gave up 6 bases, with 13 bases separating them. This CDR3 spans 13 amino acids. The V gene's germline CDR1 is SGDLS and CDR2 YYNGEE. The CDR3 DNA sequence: TGTGCCAGCAGCTTCCAGGGTAGAGCTGAAGCTTTCTTT. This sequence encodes CASSFQGRAEAFF.

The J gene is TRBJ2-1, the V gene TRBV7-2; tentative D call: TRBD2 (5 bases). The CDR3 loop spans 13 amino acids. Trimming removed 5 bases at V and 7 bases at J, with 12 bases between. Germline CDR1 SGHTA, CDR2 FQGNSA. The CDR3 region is CASSADFGNEQFF. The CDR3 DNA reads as TGTGCCAGCAGCGCGGACTTCGGAAATGAGCAGTTCTTC.